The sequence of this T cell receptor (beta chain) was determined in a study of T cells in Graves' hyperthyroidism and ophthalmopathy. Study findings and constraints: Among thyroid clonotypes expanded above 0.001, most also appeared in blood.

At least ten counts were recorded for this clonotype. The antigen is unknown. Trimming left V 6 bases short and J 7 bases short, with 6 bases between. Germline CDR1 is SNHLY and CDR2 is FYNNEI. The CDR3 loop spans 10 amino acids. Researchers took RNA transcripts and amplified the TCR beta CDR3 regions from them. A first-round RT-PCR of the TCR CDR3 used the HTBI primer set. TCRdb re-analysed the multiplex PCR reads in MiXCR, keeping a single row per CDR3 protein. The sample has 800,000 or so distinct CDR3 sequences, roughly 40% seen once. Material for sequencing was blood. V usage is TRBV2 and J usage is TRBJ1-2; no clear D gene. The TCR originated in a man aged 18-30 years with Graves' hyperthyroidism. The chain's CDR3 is CASRAGGYTF. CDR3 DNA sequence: TGTGCCAGCAGAGCGGGTGGCTACACCTTC. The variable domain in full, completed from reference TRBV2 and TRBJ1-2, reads EPEVTQTPSHQVTQMGQEVILRCVPISNHLYFYWYRQILGQKVEFLVSFYNNEISEKSEIFDDQFSVERPDGSNFTLKIRSTKLEDSAMYFCASRAGGYTFGSGTRLTVV.